The rows below give T cell receptor beta chains drawn from one sample of a study of control samples from healthy donors and cancer patients. Some clones are missing from TCRdb's copy, which holds only in-frame ones; the method was immunoSEQ multiplex PCR. This sample has 250,000 to 300,000 clones, with about four fifths found just once. Sequenced sample: PBMCs. The receptor set was obtained from a woman aged 60-75 years with lung cancer. The CDR3 runs from the conserved cysteine through the conserved F or W. The order of the fields is V gene, D gene, J gene, clone size, CDR3 protein, CDR3 DNA. D genes are given only for firm matches. Clone size is not always given. Where it is, it says once, few, many or a class for expanded clones.

TRBV29-1	.	TRBJ1-4	.	CSAFRGGDEKLFF	TGCAGCGCCTTTCGGGGGGGGGATGAAAAACTGTTTTTT
TRBV5-1	.	TRBJ2-1	.	CASSLEGWVGNEQFF	TGCGCCAGCAGCTTAGAGGGGTGGGTGGGCAATGAGCAGTTCTTC
TRBV5-1	.	TRBJ2-3	.	CASSRIFTDTQYF	TGCGCCAGCAGCCGGATTTTCACAGATACGCAGTATTTT
TRBV5-8	.	TRBJ1-5	.	CASSLRGGGFQPQHF	TGTGCCAGCAGCTTGAGAGGCGGAGGATTTCAGCCCCAGCATTTT
TRBV28	.	TRBJ2-3	.	CASTSTDTQYF	TGTGCCAGCACGAGCACAGATACGCAGTATTTT
TRBV5-1	TRBD2	TRBJ2-1	.	CASSLGGTSGYNEQFF	TGCGCCAGCAGCTTGGGGGGGACTAGCGGCTACAATGAGCAGTTCTTC
TRBV29-1	.	TRBJ1-1	.	CSYGGAGREAFF	TGCAGCTACGGCGGGGCAGGTCGGGAAGCTTTCTTT
TRBV5-6	.	TRBJ2-2	.	CASSLVGNTGELFF	TGTGCCAGCAGCTTGGTGGGAAACACCGGGGAGCTGTTTTTT
TRBV10-3	.	TRBJ1-5	once	CAISDGSNQPQHF	TGTGCCATCAGTGACGGTAGCAATCAGCCCCAGCATTTT
TRBV25-1	.	TRBJ1-6	.	CASSERRTSSYNSPLHF	TGTGCCAGCAGTGAAAGACGGACGAGCTCCTATAATTCACCCCTCCACTTT
TRBV7-9	.	TRBJ2-1	.	CASSLEINEQFF	TGTGCCAGCAGCTTAGAGATCAATGAGCAGTTCTTC
TRBV19	.	TRBJ2-1	.	CASSNRDSLPGSSYNEQFF	TGTGCCAGTAGTAACCGGGACTCCCTCCCCGGGAGCTCCTACAATGAGCAGTTCTTC
TRBV2	.	TRBJ2-2	.	CASMVWGASGELFF	TGTGCCAGCATGGTGTGGGGGGCTTCCGGGGAGCTGTTTTTT
TRBV6-9	.	TRBJ2-2	.	CASSYDRSTGELFF	TGTGCCAGCAGTTACGACAGGTCCACCGGGGAGCTGTTTTTT
TRBV28	TRBD2	TRBJ2-2	few	CASSRAGGNTGELFF	TGTGCCAGCAGCCGAGCGGGAGGGAACACCGGGGAGCTGTTTTTT
TRBV3-1/TRBV3-2	.	TRBJ2-7	.	CASSQARSRSYEQYF	TGTGCCAGCAGCCAAGCGAGAAGTAGATCCTACGAGCAGTACTTC
TRBV10-3	.	TRBJ2-7	once	CAISPGDGQYF	TGTGCCATCAGTCCGGGCGATGGGCAGTACTTC
TRBV20-1	TRBD2	TRBJ2-7	.	CSAETSGSRYF	TGCAGTGCGGAGACTAGCGGGAGTAGGTACTTC
TRBV5-1	TRBD1	TRBJ2-1	.	CASSGQGGNEQFF	TGCGCCAGCAGCGGACAGGGGGGAAATGAGCAGTTCTTC
TRBV5-4	.	TRBJ1-1	.	CASIGARGRATEAFF	TGTGCCAGCATTGGGGCGAGAGGGCGGGCCACTGAAGCTTTCTTT
TRBV13	.	TRBJ2-7	.	CASSWGEEGGSYEQYF	TGTGCCAGCAGCTGGGGCGAGGAGGGGGGGTCCTACGAGCAGTACTTC
TRBV5-6	.	TRBJ2-7	.	CASSLFWQGYEQYF	TGTGCCAGCAGCTTGTTCTGGCAGGGCTACGAGCAGTACTTC
TRBV5-1	TRBD2	TRBJ2-5	.	CASSPGTSGRARGQETQYF	TGCGCCAGCAGCCCCGGGACTAGCGGGAGGGCCAGGGGACAAGAGACCCAGTACTTC